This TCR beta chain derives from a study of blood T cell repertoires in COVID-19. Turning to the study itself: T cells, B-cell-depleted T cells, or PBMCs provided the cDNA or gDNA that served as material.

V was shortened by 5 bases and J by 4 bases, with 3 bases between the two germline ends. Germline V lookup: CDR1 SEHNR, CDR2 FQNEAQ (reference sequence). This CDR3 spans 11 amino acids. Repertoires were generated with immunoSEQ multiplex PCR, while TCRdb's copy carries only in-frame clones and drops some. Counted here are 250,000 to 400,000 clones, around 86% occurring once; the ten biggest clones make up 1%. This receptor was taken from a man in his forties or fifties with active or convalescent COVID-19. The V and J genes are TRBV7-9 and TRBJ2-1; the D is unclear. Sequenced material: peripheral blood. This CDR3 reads CASSTYNEQFF. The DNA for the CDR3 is TGTGCCAGCAGCACTTACAATGAGCAGTTCTTC.